A single sample is the source of the 9 T cell receptor beta chains below, sequenced in a study of blood T cell repertoires in COVID-19. The data were produced by immunoSEQ multiplex PCR, yet TCRdb's version contains in-frame clones alone and is incomplete. The table has about 120,000 clones, 76% seen once. Sequencing was done on a sample of peripheral blood. The source of these receptors is a woman older than 75 with acute or convalescent COVID-19.

This rearrangement joins TRBV2 to TRBJ1-2, with TRBD1 matching 8 bases. Germline V CDR1 and CDR2: SNHLY, FYNNEI. Trimming removed 6 bases from V and 4 bases from J; junction bases left unmatched: 10. The CDR3 is made up of 15 amino acids. The CDR3 DNA reads TGTGCCAGCAGCGCAAACAGGGGGAATGTCTATGGCTACACCTTC. This translates into CASSANRGNVYGYTF.

The genes are TRBV10-1 and TRBJ2-3, with D tentatively TRBD2 (7 bases). The CDR3 loop spans 15 amino acids. Per germline, CDR1 WNHNN and CDR2 SYGVQD (reference sequence). V was pared by 10 bases and J by 2 bases, with 19 bases between. CDR3 amino acids: CATAPTGGHTDTQYF. As DNA, the CDR3 is TGCGCCACCGCGCCGACGGGGGGCCACACAGATACGCAGTATTTT.

V and J are TRBV30 and TRBJ2-2; D ambiguous. In germline, CDR1 is GTSNPN, CDR2 SVGIG (reference sequence). The CDR3 has 15 amino acids. Trimming stripped 0 bases from V and 2 bases from J, with 10 bases between. The CDR3 region is CAWSVRQINTGELFF. The CDR3 nucleotides are TGTGCCTGGAGTGTACGCCAGATCAACACCGGGGAGCTGTTTTTT.

This clone came up a few times. The same CDR3 is also encoded by other DNA sequences in this sample. This chain connects TRBV18 to TRBJ2-3, with a tentative D call TRBD2 (6 bases). V was shortened by 1 base and J by 0 bases, with 11 bases between the two germline ends. This CDR3 has 16 residues. Germline-derived CDR1 and CDR2 are KGHSH and LQKENI. The CDR3 DNA reads TGTGCCAGCTCACCACGGCGGGATCCTAGCACAGATACGCAGTATTTT. Its protein product is CASSPRRDPSTDTQYF. Drawing the rest from reference TRBV18 and TRBJ2-3, the complete variable domain is NAGVMQNPRHLVRRRGQEARLRCSPMKGHSHVYWYRQLPEEGLKFMVYLQKENIIDESGMPKERFSAEFPKEGPSILRIQQVVRGDSAAYFCASSPRRDPSTDTQYFGPGTRLTVL.

This rearrangement joins TRBV5-1 to TRBJ1-1, with 7 bases that match TRBD1. After removal of 4 bases from V and 1 base from J, the junction contained 7 bases not matched to a gene. Germline V gives CDR1 SGHRS, CDR2 YFSETQ. The CDR3 is 15 amino acids. This CDR3 is CASSPEGQRNTEAFF. The CDR3 nucleotides read TGCGCCAGCAGCCCGGAGGGACAGAGGAACACTGAAGCTTTCTTT.

The chain uses TRBV28 and TRBJ1-1; 8 bases align to TRBD1. The CDR3 sequence is 13 residues long. Germline lookup yields CDR1 MDHEN and CDR2 SYDVKM. With 6 bases clipped from V and 4 bases from J, the junction kept 4 bases outside the gene matches. The CDR3 here is CASSLDRGTEAFF. For the CDR3, the DNA is TGTGCCAGCAGCCTCGACAGGGGCACTGAAGCTTTCTTT.

The chain carries TRBV6-2 or TRBV6-3 and TRBJ1-5; D unresolved. CDR3 length: 17 amino acids. V dropped 3 bases and J dropped 3 bases, with 18 bases sitting between them. The V gene's germline CDR1 is MNHEY and CDR2 SVGEGT. CDR3 nucleotides: TGTGCCAGCAGTTATTTGCTAGGAGGGAGCACCAATCAGCCCCAGCATTTT. Protein product: CASSYLLGGSTNQPQHF.

The chain is built from TRBV28 and TRBJ1-5; 8 nucleotides align to TRBD1. The CDR3 is 15 residues long. V lost 5 bases and J lost 7; bases outside the gene matches: 10. In germline, CDR1 is MDHEN, CDR2 SYDVKM. DNA for the CDR3: TGTGCCAGCAGTAACGGACAGGGTTACGGCCAGCCCCAGCATTTT. This encodes CASSNGQGYGQPQHF.

The chain combines TRBV7-2 with TRBJ2-7, with 7 bases that match TRBD2. CDR1 SGHTA and CDR2 FQGNSA come from the germline V gene. The ends lost 5 bases at V and 5 bases at J; junction bases unmatched: 12. The CDR3 is 15 amino acids. The CDR3 sequence: CASSRVGLGSHEQYF. CDR3 in DNA: TGTGCCAGCAGCCGGGTAGGACTAGGTTCGCACGAGCAGTACTTC.